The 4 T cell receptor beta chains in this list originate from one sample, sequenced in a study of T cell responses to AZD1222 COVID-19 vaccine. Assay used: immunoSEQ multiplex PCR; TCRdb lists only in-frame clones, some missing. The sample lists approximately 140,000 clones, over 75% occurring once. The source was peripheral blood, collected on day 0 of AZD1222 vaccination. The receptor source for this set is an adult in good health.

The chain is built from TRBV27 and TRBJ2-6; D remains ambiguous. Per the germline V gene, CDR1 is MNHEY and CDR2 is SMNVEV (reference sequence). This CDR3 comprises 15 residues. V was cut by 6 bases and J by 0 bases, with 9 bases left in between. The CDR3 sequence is CASRSPSSGANVLTF. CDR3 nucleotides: TGTGCCAGCAGGTCACCGAGCTCTGGGGCCAACGTCCTGACTTTC.

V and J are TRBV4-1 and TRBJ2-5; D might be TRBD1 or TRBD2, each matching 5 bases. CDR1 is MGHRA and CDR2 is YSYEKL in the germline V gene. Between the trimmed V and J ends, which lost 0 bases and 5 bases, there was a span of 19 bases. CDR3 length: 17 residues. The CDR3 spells CASSQDLGGASGETQYF. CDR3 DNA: TGCGCCAGCAGCCAAGATCTTGGGGGAGCGTCTGGGGAGACCCAGTACTTC.

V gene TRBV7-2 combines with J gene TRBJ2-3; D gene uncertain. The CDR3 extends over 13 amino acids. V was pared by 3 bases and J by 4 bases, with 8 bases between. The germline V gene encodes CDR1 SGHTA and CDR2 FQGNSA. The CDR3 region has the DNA TGTGCCAGCAGCTTCTCATCGTCAGATACGCAGTATTTT. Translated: CASSFSSSDTQYF. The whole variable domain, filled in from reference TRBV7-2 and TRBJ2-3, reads GAGVSQSPSNKVTEKGKDVELRCDPISGHTALYWYRQSLGQGLEFLIYFQGNSAPDKSGLPSDRFSAERTGGSVSTLTIQRTQQEDSAVYLCASSFSSSDTQYFGPGTRLTVL.

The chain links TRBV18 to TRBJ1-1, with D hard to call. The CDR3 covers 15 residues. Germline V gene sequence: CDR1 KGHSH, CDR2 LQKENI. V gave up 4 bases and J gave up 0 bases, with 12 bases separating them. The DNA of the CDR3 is TGTGCCAGCTCACGGATTCGAGGGATGAACACTGAAGCTTTCTTT. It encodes CASSRIRGMNTEAFF. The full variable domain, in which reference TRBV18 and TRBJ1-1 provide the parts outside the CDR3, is NAGVMQNPRHLVRRRGQEARLRCSPMKGHSHVYWYRQLPEEGLKFMVYLQKENIIDESGMPKERFSAEFPKEGPSILRIQQVVRGDSAAYFCASSRIRGMNTEAFFGQGTRLTVV.